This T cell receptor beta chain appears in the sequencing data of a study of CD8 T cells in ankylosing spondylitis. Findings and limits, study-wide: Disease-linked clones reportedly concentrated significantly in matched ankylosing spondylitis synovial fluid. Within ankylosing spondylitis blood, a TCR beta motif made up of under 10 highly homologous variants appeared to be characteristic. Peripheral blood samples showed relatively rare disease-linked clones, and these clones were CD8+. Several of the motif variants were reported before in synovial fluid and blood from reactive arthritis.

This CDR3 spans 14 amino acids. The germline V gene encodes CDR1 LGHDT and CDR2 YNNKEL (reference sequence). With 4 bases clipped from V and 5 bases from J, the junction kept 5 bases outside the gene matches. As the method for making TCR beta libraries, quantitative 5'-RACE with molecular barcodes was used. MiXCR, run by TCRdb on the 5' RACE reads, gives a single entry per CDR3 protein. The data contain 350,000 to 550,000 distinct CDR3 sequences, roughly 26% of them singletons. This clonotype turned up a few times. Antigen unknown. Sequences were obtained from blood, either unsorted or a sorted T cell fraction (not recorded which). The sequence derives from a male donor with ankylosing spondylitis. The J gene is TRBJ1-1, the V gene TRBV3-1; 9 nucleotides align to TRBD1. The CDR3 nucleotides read TGTGCCAGCAGCCGAGTACAGGGGGCAACTGAAGCTTTCTTT. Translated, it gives CASSRVQGATEAFF.